This section outlines one T cell receptor (beta chain) sequence together with its context. Its recognized antigen is unknown. Base qualities are missing; no much larger clone stands one base away. This entry belongs to a study of technical replicates of blood from a few donors (dated by TCRdb to about 2017). The library was prepared using the immunoSEQ multiplex PCR assay. This immuneACCESS table, as held by TCRdb, lists in-frame sequences with V and J called but not all clones. Of the missing ones, under half trace to an unresolved V gene in checked studies; the others have no known cause. A total of about 100,000 clones appear in this sample, around 96% of them only once. Of the sample, around 0.2% is held by the ten largest clones. The CDR3, from cysteine to phenylalanine, totals 16 residues. Of the read, only the CDR3 DNA is kept; its 48 bases are in frame from base 1. Based on the germline V gene, the CDR1 and CDR2 sequences are MGHRA and YSYEKL. Trimming leaves V shorter by 0 bases and J shorter by 4 bases, with the junction holding 6 bases beyond the gene matches.

Source material: T cells isolated from PBMCs. This sequence uses TRBV4-1 and TRBJ2-4; TRBD2 fits 7 bases in the junction. This TCR came from a human donor in good health. The CDR3 region has the sequence CASSQDEGRGKNIQYF. The DNA is TGCGCCAGCAGCCAAGATGAGGGGCGGGGGAAAAACATTCAGTACTTC.